This T cell receptor beta chain comes out of a study of Ad26.COV2.S vaccination and SARS-CoV-2 variants (dated by TCRdb to the early 2020s). Regarding the study in general: Vaccine-arm donors were drawn from COV1001, a multicentre, randomized, double-blind, placebo-controlled phase I-IIa trial of Ad26.COV2.S in healthy adults. TCRbeta repertoire sequencing was used to assess the specificity and breadth of SARS-CoV-2-reactive T cell receptors after Ad26.COV2.S vaccination. A total of around 32 samples were included in the TCR-sequenced set, comprising approximately 20 Ad26.COV2.S vaccine recipients, 5 placebo recipients and 8 SARS-CoV-2 convalescent individuals. Trial participants were randomized into five groups of five, in which low-dose or high-dose Ad26.COV2.S was given once or twice, or placebo was given on both occasions. Investigators did not know the trial group allocation while performing experiments and assessing outcomes. Ad26.COV2.S was administered intramuscularly at 5 x 10^10 or 1 x 10^11 viral particles, either as a single shot or as two shots given 56 days apart.

Overall study outcomes, separate from this receptor: The authors noted that the TCR breadth and depth analyses may have underestimated total T cell responses. Substantial breadth of spike-specific CD8+ and CD4+ T cell responses was reported after vaccination. Ad26.COV2.S recipients had higher spike-specific TCR breadth than placebo recipients (P = 0.0014). Comparing responses between vaccine doses or regimens was not something the study was powered to do. Comparable non-spike TCR breadth was observed between vaccine and placebo recipients, consistent with only spike being contained in the vaccine.

TCRbeta CDR3 regions were sequenced with the immunoSEQ Assay. After extraction, genomic DNA underwent amplification by bias-controlled multiplex PCR, followed by high-throughput sequencing. As for the authors' bioinformatics: Collapsing and filtering of sequences were performed to quantify the absolute abundance of each unique TCRbeta CDR3 region. T cell fraction was estimated by normalizing TCRbeta template counts to usable DNA, which was measured by amplifying reference genes present in all nucleated cells. Repertoire TCRs were annotated as SARS-CoV-2-specific when V gene, CDR3 amino acid sequence and J gene were exactly matched to a known reactive TCR set. MIRA supplied the reference SARS-CoV-2 TCR set, which was filtered for enrichment in COVID-19-positive ImmuneCODE repertoires so that public or cross-reactive TCRs were removed. Based on the MIRA antigens, annotated TCRs were further analysed at the level of specific ORF or position within ORF. Depth was the summed frequency of annotated unique rearrangements, while breadth was defined as annotated unique rearrangements over total unique productive rearrangements. TCR breadth was compared between groups using two-sided Wilcoxon rank-sum tests. Sourced from immuneACCESS, this table was stored by TCRdb with only in-frame sequences that have V and J called. A share of the clones is absent; for the studies checked, an unresolved V gene accounts for under half, and the remainder has no known explanation. The V and J calls and the clone size are those of that table, but D and trimming were determined from the DNA. This sample is represented by more than 300,000 clones; over 80% of them were singletons. 2.1% of the sample lies in the top ten.

The sample's treatment or condition label is to be understood as: roughly 19 received Ad26.COV2.S at low or high dose, single or two shots; 5 received placebo; per-sample allocation not given. Repertoires of vaccine and placebo recipients were sequenced from samples taken on day 63 after the first injection. Cohort 1b enrolled 20 to 30 adults aged 18-55 years at a single site in Boston, USA, between 29 July and 7 August 2020. Ad26.COV2.S was a replication-incompetent adenovirus type 26 vector expressing a prefusion-stabilized SARS-CoV-2 spike protein from the original Wuhan strain. This clone came up once. Which antigen it targets is not known. Per-nucleotide qualities are absent, and no much larger clonotype sits a single base away. V is clipped by 4 bases and J by 5 bases, and the sequence between their germline boundaries is 18 bases long. Per the germline V gene, SGHRS is the CDR1 and YFSETQ is the CDR2. The CDR3, cysteine through phenylalanine, is 15 amino acids long. The entry retains the CDR3 DNA only, 45 bases that are in frame from base 1.

Sequences were derived from peripheral blood, sampled in a trial of Ad26.COV2.S vaccine versus placebo. The TCR comes from a person between 18 and 60 years old who received the Ad26.COV2.S COVID-19 vaccine or a placebo. The V and J segments used are TRBV5-1 and TRBJ2-5; the D gene is possibly TRBD1 or TRBD2, with 5 bases matching each. DNA sequence: TGCGCCAGCAGCATTATCGGGACCTCAGGGGAGACCCAGTACTTC. Its coded protein is CASSIIGTSGETQYF.